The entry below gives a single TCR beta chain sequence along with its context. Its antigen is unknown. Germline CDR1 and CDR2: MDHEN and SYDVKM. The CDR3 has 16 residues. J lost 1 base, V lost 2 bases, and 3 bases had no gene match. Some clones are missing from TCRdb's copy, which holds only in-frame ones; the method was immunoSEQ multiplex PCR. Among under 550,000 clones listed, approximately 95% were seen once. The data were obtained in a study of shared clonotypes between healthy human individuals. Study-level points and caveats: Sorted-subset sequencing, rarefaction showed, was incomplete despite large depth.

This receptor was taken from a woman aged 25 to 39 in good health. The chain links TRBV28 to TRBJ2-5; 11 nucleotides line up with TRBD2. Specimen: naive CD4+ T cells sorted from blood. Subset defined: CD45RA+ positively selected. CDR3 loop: CASSLGLAGGQETQYF. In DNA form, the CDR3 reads TGTGCCAGCAGTTTAGGGCTAGCGGGAGGCCAAGAGACCCAGTACTTC. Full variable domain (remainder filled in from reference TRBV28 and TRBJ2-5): DVKVTQSSRYLVKRTGEKVFLECVQDMDHENMFWYRQDPGLGLRLIYFSYDVKMKEKGDIPEGYSVSREKKERFSLILESASTNQTSMYLCASSLGLAGGQETQYFGPGTRLLVL.